The T cell receptor beta chain under discussion was sequenced for a study of blood T cell repertoires in COVID-19. Germline CDR1 and CDR2: KGHDR and SFDVKD. The CDR3 consists of 14 residues. V lost 4 bases and J lost 0, with 8 bases in between. Using immunoSEQ multiplex PCR, the repertoire was profiled, and TCRdb retains in-frame clones only, with some absent. The sample yields 110,000 or so clones, 70% to 90% seen once. The V and J genes are TRBV24-1 and TRBJ1-2; D is unresolved. The sequenced material came from peripheral blood. The receptor was isolated from a man between 35 and 55 years old with acute or convalescent COVID-19. CDR3 sequence: CATSDERTNYGYTF. DNA for the CDR3: TGTGCCACCAGTGACGAGCGGACTAACTATGGCTACACCTTC.